Listed below are T cell receptor beta chains from one sample, sequenced in a study of T cell responses to AZD1222 COVID-19 vaccine. Here immunoSEQ multiplex PCR was the method, and the copy in TCRdb shows in-frame clones only, minus some. The sample holds some 150,000 clones; approximately 85% are singletons and the top ten take approximately 8%. Sequencing was performed on peripheral blood, taken 28 days after the second dose of the MenACWY control vaccine. The source of these receptors is an adult who received the MenACWY meningococcal vaccine as a control. The CDR3 runs from the conserved cysteine through the conserved F or W. Fields, in order: V gene, J gene, D gene, clone size, CDR3 length, CDR3 protein, CDR3 DNA. A D gene is named only where the DNA matches it firmly. A row's size may be missing; if present it is once, few, many or a size class.

TRBV18,TRBJ1-1,TRBD1,NA,14,CASSAKTGGTEAFF,TGTGCCAGCTCAGCGAAGACAGGGGGGACTGAAGCTTTCTTT
TRBV3-1/TRBV3-2,TRBJ1-5,NA,NA,13,CASSQGVSQPQHF,TGTGCCAGCAGCCAAGGAGTCTCTCAGCCCCAGCATTTT
TRBV9,TRBJ1-2,NA,NA,16,CASSVGDSLTNYGYTF,TGTGCCAGCAGCGTAGGTGACAGTTTAACTAACTATGGCTACACCTTC
TRBV24-1,TRBJ2-3,NA,few,16,CAESPDQQLTRDTQYF,TGTGCCGAAAGCCCGGACCAACAACTTACCAGAGATACGCAGTATTTT
TRBV27,TRBJ2-1,NA,NA,16,CASSPMDGQSYNEQFF,TGTGCCAGCAGCCCTATGGATGGGCAGAGCTACAATGAGCAGTTCTTC
TRBV12-3/TRBV12-4,TRBJ1-1,NA,NA,12,CASSLSTVKAFF,TGTGCCAGCAGTTTATCGACCGTTAAAGCTTTCTTT
TRBV27,TRBJ2-4,NA,NA,17,CASSLSGGDETKNIQYF,TGTGCCAGCAGTTTATCCGGGGGCGATGAGACCAAAAACATTCAGTACTTC
TRBV28,TRBJ2-2,NA,NA,15,CASRYRTANTGELFF,TGTGCCAGTAGGTACCGGACAGCGAACACCGGGGAGCTGTTTTTT
TRBV9,TRBJ2-3,TRBD1,few,15,CASSDIQGATDTQYF,TGTGCCAGCAGTGATATACAGGGGGCAACAGATACGCAGTATTTT
TRBV7-2,TRBJ1-5,TRBD1,NA,15,CASSLTGGSNQPQHF,TGTGCCAGCAGCTTAACAGGGGGTAGCAATCAGCCCCAGCATTTT
TRBV24-1,TRBJ1-5,NA,NA,17,CATSDQGWGSGNQPQHF,TGTGCCACCAGTGACCAGGGTTGGGGTTCGGGCAATCAGCCCCAGCATTTT
TRBV7-9,TRBJ2-5,TRBD2,NA,15,CASSLERGAQETQYF,TGTGCCAGCAGCTTAGAGCGGGGGGCCCAAGAGACCCAGTACTTC
TRBV7-2,TRBJ2-1,NA,NA,15,CASSPRDLSYNEQFF,TGTGCCAGCAGCCCCCGGGACCTCTCCTACAATGAGCAGTTCTTC